This T cell receptor beta chain was identified in a study of preoperative IRX-2 immunotherapy in early breast cancer. This clone appeared once. Trimming stripped 8 bases from V and 6 bases from J, with 16 bases between. The CDR3 totals 14 residues. The germline V gene has CDR1 MNHEY and CDR2 SMNVEV (reference sequence). Treatment described: preoperative locoregional IRX-2 cytokine immunotherapy. This phase Ib study tested locoregional IRX-2 cytokine immunotherapy given before surgery. Produced via immunoSEQ multiplex PCR; TCRdb's table is partial and in-frame only. This repertoire shows 20,000 to 30,000 clones, roughly 95% found once; its top ten account for 15% to 20%.

V and J are TRBV27 and TRBJ2-2, with D hard to call. Specimen: tumor tissue, collected after IRX-2 immunotherapy. The source of this sequence is a human donor with breast cancer. Written as DNA, the CDR3 is TGTGCCAGCTCGCCTGACCGCGGCGCCGGGGAGCTGTTTTTT. This translates into CASSPDRGAGELFF.